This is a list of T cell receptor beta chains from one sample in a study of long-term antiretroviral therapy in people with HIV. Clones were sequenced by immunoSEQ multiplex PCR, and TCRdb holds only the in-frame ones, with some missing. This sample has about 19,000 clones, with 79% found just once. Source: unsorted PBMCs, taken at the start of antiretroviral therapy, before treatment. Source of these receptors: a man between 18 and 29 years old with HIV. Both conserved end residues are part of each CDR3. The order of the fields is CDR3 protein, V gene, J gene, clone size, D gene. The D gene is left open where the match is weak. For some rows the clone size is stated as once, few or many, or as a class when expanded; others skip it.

CDR3 protein: CASSSAGTPGNEQYF
V gene: TRBV5-1
J gene: TRBJ2-7
clone size: .
D gene: TRBD2

CDR3 protein: CSVGTGAAYEQYF
V gene: TRBV29-1
J gene: TRBJ2-7
clone size: few
D gene: TRBD1

CDR3 protein: CASSRSSGSSYNEQFF
V gene: TRBV5-1
J gene: TRBJ2-1
clone size: once
D gene: TRBD2

CDR3 protein: CASSQALMSGANVLTF
V gene: TRBV4-1
J gene: TRBJ2-6
clone size: .
D gene: .

CDR3 protein: CASRETGEVSYNEQFF
V gene: TRBV2
J gene: TRBJ2-1
clone size: .
D gene: .

CDR3 protein: CASSPSGRAHNEQFF
V gene: TRBV18
J gene: TRBJ2-1
clone size: .
D gene: TRBD2

CDR3 protein: CASSVDAGLAVYNEQFF
V gene: TRBV9
J gene: TRBJ2-1
clone size: medium-sized
D gene: TRBD2

CDR3 protein: CASSPTRNTGELFF
V gene: TRBV11-2
J gene: TRBJ2-2
clone size: few
D gene: .

CDR3 protein: CATSRDTSSPYEQYF
V gene: TRBV15
J gene: TRBJ2-7
clone size: .
D gene: .

CDR3 protein: CASSPQTSTYEQYF
V gene: TRBV18
J gene: TRBJ2-7
clone size: .
D gene: .

CDR3 protein: CSVQGGPSYEQYF
V gene: TRBV29-1
J gene: TRBJ2-7
clone size: .
D gene: .

CDR3 protein: CASSGDTYTEAFF
V gene: TRBV5-1
J gene: TRBJ1-1
clone size: .
D gene: .

CDR3 protein: CASSPRRVSAEAFF
V gene: TRBV18
J gene: TRBJ1-1
clone size: .
D gene: .

CDR3 protein: CASGKTSGRSTGELFF
V gene: TRBV12-5
J gene: TRBJ2-2
clone size: .
D gene: TRBD2

CDR3 protein: CASSLSRVWGPPSYEQYF
V gene: TRBV7-9
J gene: TRBJ2-7
clone size: .
D gene: .

CDR3 protein: CASTGGGRSYGYTF
V gene: TRBV18
J gene: TRBJ1-2
clone size: .
D gene: .

CDR3 protein: CASSQEVAGQGNTQYF
V gene: TRBV4-3
J gene: TRBJ2-3
clone size: .
D gene: TRBD2

CDR3 protein: CASSSSIGQQETQYF
V gene: TRBV19
J gene: TRBJ2-5
clone size: .
D gene: .

CDR3 protein: CASSPTPISNQPQHF
V gene: TRBV19
J gene: TRBJ1-5
clone size: few
D gene: .

CDR3 protein: CASRRQTSGRGDEQFF
V gene: TRBV7-9
J gene: TRBJ2-1
clone size: .
D gene: TRBD2

CDR3 protein: CASSPEASPGELFF
V gene: TRBV4-1
J gene: TRBJ2-2
clone size: .
D gene: .

CDR3 protein: CASSYGASSYEQYF
V gene: TRBV6-5
J gene: TRBJ2-7
clone size: .
D gene: .

CDR3 protein: CASSVWTGEGNEQFF
V gene: TRBV19
J gene: TRBJ2-1
clone size: .
D gene: TRBD1

CDR3 protein: CASSERTSGGTDTQYF
V gene: TRBV2
J gene: TRBJ2-3
clone size: .
D gene: TRBD2

CDR3 protein: CASSLAGLLTDTQYF
V gene: TRBV5-4
J gene: TRBJ2-3
clone size: few
D gene: .

CDR3 protein: CASSPSEGLGQGARETQYF
V gene: TRBV7-9
J gene: TRBJ2-5
clone size: .
D gene: TRBD1

CDR3 protein: CASSGVASTDTQYF
V gene: TRBV9
J gene: TRBJ2-3
clone size: .
D gene: .

CDR3 protein: CASRFAGHTGELFF
V gene: TRBV4-1
J gene: TRBJ2-2
clone size: .
D gene: .

CDR3 protein: CASSSGYEQYF
V gene: TRBV18
J gene: TRBJ2-7
clone size: once
D gene: .

CDR3 protein: CASSLTGYTGELFF
V gene: TRBV11-2
J gene: TRBJ2-2
clone size: .
D gene: TRBD1

CDR3 protein: CASSEHSGEQYF
V gene: TRBV2
J gene: TRBJ2-7
clone size: .
D gene: .

CDR3 protein: CASSLTGGVVAEAFF
V gene: TRBV4-1
J gene: TRBJ1-1
clone size: few
D gene: TRBD1

CDR3 protein: CASSEFAQGAKKEKLFF
V gene: TRBV25-1
J gene: TRBJ1-4
clone size: .
D gene: TRBD1

CDR3 protein: CASSYLPGLYLEQYF
V gene: TRBV13
J gene: TRBJ2-7
clone size: .
D gene: .

CDR3 protein: CASSPWTSGSVTEQFF
V gene: TRBV28
J gene: TRBJ2-1
clone size: .
D gene: TRBD2

CDR3 protein: CASSGYRDSSRNEQFF
V gene: TRBV9
J gene: TRBJ2-1
clone size: .
D gene: .

CDR3 protein: CASSRDLNQPQHF
V gene: TRBV7-7
J gene: TRBJ1-5
clone size: .
D gene: .

CDR3 protein: CASSRLAGGSEQFF
V gene: TRBV19
J gene: TRBJ2-1
clone size: .
D gene: TRBD2

CDR3 protein: CASKRETEAFF
V gene: TRBV2
J gene: TRBJ1-1
clone size: .
D gene: .

CDR3 protein: CASRRQGSYEQYF
V gene: TRBV6-1
J gene: TRBJ2-7
clone size: .
D gene: TRBD1

CDR3 protein: CAISQGGWRERLQNEQFF
V gene: TRBV10-3
J gene: TRBJ2-1
clone size: .
D gene: TRBD2

CDR3 protein: CASSLLPMGSYEQYF
V gene: TRBV5-1
J gene: TRBJ2-7
clone size: .
D gene: .

CDR3 protein: CASSFRKSYEQYF
V gene: TRBV27
J gene: TRBJ2-7
clone size: .
D gene: .

CDR3 protein: CASSLFATGVDTQYF
V gene: TRBV27
J gene: TRBJ2-3
clone size: once
D gene: TRBD1

CDR3 protein: CASSESKQAGTREQFF
V gene: TRBV10-1
J gene: TRBJ2-1
clone size: .
D gene: .

CDR3 protein: CASSLRAGRNTEAFF
V gene: TRBV11-1
J gene: TRBJ1-1
clone size: .
D gene: .

CDR3 protein: CATSRPGISYEQYF
V gene: TRBV15
J gene: TRBJ2-7
clone size: once
D gene: .

CDR3 protein: CASSFRDTQYF
V gene: TRBV5-6
J gene: TRBJ2-3
clone size: .
D gene: .

CDR3 protein: CASSTDGRRDTQYF
V gene: TRBV7-8
J gene: TRBJ2-3
clone size: .
D gene: .

CDR3 protein: CASSLGGRSGANVLTF
V gene: TRBV5-1
J gene: TRBJ2-6
clone size: .
D gene: .

CDR3 protein: CASSLEYEAGGPYFF
V gene: TRBV27
J gene: TRBJ2-4
clone size: .
D gene: TRBD2

CDR3 protein: CASSFRNTNTGELFF
V gene: TRBV27
J gene: TRBJ2-2
clone size: .
D gene: .

CDR3 protein: CASSPAWDRGGDEQFF
V gene: TRBV4-1
J gene: TRBJ2-1
clone size: .
D gene: TRBD1

CDR3 protein: CASSMVADTQYF
V gene: TRBV19
J gene: TRBJ2-3
clone size: .
D gene: .

CDR3 protein: CASSFPMRERVVGTQYF
V gene: TRBV7-9
J gene: TRBJ2-3
clone size: once
D gene: .

CDR3 protein: CASRTGLTEAFF
V gene: TRBV27
J gene: TRBJ1-1
clone size: few
D gene: .

CDR3 protein: CSATPGLNYGYTF
V gene: TRBV29-1
J gene: TRBJ1-2
clone size: .
D gene: .

CDR3 protein: CASSQDPKGYTGELFF
V gene: TRBV4-1
J gene: TRBJ2-2
clone size: few
D gene: .

CDR3 protein: CASSMTSGRNEQFF
V gene: TRBV19
J gene: TRBJ2-1
clone size: .
D gene: TRBD2

CDR3 protein: CASSPGTGRETQYF
V gene: TRBV7-7
J gene: TRBJ2-5
clone size: .
D gene: TRBD1